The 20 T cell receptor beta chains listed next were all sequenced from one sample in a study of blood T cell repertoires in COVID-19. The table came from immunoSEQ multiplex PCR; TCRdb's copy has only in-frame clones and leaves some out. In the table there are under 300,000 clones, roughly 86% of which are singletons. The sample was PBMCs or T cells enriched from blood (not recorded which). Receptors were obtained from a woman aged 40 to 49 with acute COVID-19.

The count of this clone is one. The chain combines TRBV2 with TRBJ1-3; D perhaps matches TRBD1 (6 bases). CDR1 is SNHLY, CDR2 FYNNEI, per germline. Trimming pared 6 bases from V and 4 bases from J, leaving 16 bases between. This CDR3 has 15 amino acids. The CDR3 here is CASSPGGGQGNTIYF. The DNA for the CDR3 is TGTGCCAGCAGCCCCGGGGGGGGGCAAGGAAACACCATATATTTT. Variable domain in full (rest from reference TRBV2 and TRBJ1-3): EPEVTQTPSHQVTQMGQEVILRCVPISNHLYFYWYRQILGQKVEFLVSFYNNEISEKSEIFDDQFSVERPDGSNFTLKIRSTKLEDSAMYFCASSPGGGQGNTIYFGEGSWLTVV.

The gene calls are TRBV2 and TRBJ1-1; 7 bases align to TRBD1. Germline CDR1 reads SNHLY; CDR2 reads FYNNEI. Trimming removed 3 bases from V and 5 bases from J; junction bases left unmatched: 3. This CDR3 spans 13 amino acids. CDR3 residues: CASSESRGTEAFF. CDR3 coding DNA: TGTGCCAGCAGTGAGTCCAGGGGGACTGAAGCTTTCTTT.

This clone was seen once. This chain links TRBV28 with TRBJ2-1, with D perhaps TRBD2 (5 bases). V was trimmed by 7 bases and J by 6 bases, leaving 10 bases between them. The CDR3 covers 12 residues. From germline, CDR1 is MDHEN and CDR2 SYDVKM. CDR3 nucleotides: TGTGCCAGCAAGACTAACGGCAATGAGCAGTTCTTC. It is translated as CASKTNGNEQFF.

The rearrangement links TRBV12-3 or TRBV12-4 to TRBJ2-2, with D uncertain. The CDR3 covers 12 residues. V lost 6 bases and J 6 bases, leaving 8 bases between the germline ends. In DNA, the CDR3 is TGTGCCAGCAGCAAAGAGGCCGGGGAGCTGTTTTTT. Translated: CASSKEAGELFF.

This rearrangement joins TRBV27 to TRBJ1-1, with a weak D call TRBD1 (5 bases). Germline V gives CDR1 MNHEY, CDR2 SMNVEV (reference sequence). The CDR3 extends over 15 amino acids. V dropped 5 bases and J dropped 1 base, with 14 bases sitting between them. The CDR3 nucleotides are TGTGCCAGCAGTACCCGGGGGACGAGGAACACTGAAGCTTTCTTT. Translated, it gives CASSTRGTRNTEAFF.

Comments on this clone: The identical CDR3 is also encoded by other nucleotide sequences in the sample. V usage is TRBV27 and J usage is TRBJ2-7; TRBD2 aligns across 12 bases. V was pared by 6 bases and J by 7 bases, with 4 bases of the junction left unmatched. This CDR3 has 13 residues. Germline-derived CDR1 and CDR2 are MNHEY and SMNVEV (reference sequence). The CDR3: CASRTSGSLEQYF. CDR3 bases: TGTGCCAGCAGGACTAGCGGGAGCTTGGAGCAGTACTTC.

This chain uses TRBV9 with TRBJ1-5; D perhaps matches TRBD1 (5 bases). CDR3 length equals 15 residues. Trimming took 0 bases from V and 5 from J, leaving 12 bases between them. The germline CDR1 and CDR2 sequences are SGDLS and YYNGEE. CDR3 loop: CASSVGAGWDQPQHF. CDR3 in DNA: TGTGCCAGCAGCGTAGGTGCAGGGTGGGATCAGCCCCAGCATTTT.

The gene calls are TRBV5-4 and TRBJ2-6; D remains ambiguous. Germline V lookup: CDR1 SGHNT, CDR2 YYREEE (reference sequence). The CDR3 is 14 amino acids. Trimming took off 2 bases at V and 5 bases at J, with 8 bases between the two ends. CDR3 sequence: CASSLASRANVLTF. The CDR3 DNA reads TGTGCCAGCAGCTTAGCATCTCGGGCCAACGTCCTGACTTTC.

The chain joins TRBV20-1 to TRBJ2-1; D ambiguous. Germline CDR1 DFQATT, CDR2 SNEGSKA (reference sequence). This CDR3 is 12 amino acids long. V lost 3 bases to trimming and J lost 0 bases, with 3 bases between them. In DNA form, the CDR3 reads TGCAGTGCTAGTCACTCCTACAATGAGCAGTTCTTC. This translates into CSASHSYNEQFF.

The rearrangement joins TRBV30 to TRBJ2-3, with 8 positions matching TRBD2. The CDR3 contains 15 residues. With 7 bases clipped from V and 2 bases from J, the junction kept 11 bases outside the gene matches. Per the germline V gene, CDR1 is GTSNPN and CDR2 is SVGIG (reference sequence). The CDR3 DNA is TGTGCCTCCACAAGCGGGAGCCGAAACACAGATACGCAGTATTTT. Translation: CASTSGSRNTDTQYF.

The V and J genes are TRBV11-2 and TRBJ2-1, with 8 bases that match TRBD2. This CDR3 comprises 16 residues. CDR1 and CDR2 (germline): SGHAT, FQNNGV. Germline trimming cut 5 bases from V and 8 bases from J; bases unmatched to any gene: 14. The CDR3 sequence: CASSRRLAPDNHEQFF. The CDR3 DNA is TGTGCCAGCAGCCGAAGACTAGCGCCCGATAACCATGAGCAGTTCTTC. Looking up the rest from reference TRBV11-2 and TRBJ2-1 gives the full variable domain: EAGVAQSPRYKIIEKRQSVAFWCNPISGHATLYWYQQILGQGPKLLIQFQNNGVVDDSQLPKDRFSAERLKGVDSTLKIQPAKLEDSAVYLCASSRRLAPDNHEQFFGPGTRLTVL.

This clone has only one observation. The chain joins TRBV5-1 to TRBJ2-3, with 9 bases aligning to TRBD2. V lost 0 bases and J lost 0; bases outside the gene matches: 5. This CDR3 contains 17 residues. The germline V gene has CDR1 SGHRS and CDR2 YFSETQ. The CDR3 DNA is TGCGCCAGCAGCTTGGGACTAGCGGAGCCTAGCACAGATACGCAGTATTTT. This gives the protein CASSLGLAEPSTDTQYF.

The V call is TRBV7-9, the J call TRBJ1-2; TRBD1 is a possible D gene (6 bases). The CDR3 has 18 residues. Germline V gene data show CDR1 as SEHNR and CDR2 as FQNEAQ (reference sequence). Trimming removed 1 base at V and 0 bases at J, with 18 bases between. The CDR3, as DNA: TGTGCCAGCAGCTTAGGAGACAGGAGCTTACTCTCTAACTATGGCTACACCTTC. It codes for CASSLGDRSLLSNYGYTF. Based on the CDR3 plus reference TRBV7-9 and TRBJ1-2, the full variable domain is DTGVSQNPRHKITKRGQNVTFRCDPISEHNRLYWYRQTLGQGPEFLTYFQNEAQLEKSRLLSDRFSAERPKGSFSTLEIQRTEQGDSAMYLCASSLGDRSLLSNYGYTFGSGTRLTVV.

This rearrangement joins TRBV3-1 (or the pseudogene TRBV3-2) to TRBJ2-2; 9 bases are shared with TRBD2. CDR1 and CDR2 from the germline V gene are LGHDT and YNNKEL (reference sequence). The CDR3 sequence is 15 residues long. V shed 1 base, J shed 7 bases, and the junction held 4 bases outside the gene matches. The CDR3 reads CASSQVVSGGGELFF. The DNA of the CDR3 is TGTGCCAGCAGCCAAGTAGTTAGCGGGGGCGGGGAGCTGTTTTTT.

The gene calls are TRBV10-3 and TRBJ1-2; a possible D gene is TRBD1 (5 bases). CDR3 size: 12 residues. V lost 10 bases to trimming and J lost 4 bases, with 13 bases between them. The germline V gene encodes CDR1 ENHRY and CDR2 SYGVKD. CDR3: CATRLGGYGYTF. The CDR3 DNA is TGTGCCACCAGGCTGGGGGGCTATGGCTACACCTTC.

The DNA of the CDR3 is TGCGCCAGCAGTGTGGGGACTAGCGGGAACTACGAGCAGTACTTC. Amino acids: CASSVGTSGNYEQYF. This rearrangement joins TRBV10-1 to TRBJ2-7, with 13 bases fitting TRBD2. The CDR3 runs 15 residues. Germline V gene lookup returns CDR1 WNHNN and CDR2 SYGVQD (reference sequence). V was pared by 4 bases and J by 3 bases, with 3 bases of the junction left unmatched.

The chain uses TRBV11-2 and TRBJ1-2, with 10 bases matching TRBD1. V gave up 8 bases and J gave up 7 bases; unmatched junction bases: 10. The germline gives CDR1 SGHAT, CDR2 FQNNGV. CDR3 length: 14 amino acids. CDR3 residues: CASRRGGQGFGYTF. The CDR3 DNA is TGTGCCAGCCGGAGGGGGGGACAGGGGTTTGGCTACACCTTC.

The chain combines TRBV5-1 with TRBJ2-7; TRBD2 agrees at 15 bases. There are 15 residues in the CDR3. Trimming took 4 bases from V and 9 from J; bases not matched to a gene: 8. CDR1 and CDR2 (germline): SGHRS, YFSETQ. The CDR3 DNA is TGCGCCAGCAGCGGGACTAGCGGGAGGCCTTCGGGGCAGTACTTC. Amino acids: CASSGTSGRPSGQYF.

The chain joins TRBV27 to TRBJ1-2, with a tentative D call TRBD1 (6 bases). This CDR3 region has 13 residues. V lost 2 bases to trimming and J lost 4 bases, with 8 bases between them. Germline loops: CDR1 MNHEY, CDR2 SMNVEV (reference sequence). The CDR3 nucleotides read TGTGCCAGCAGTTTAGGCAGGGGCTATGGCTACACCTTC. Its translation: CASSLGRGYGYTF.

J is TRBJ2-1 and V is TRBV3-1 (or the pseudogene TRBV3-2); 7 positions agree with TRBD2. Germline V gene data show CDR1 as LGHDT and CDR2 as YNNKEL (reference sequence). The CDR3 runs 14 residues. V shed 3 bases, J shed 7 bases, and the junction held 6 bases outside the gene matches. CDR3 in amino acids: CASSQGGRLNEQFF. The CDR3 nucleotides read TGTGCCAGCAGCCAGGGCGGGAGATTAAATGAGCAGTTCTTC.